These T cell receptor beta chains were read from a single sample in a study of Tregs in tolerant kidney transplant recipients. Only in-frame clones appear in the TCRdb table, and some are missing; sequencing was by immunoSEQ multiplex PCR. The sample has some 66,000 clones; 80% to 95% are singletons. The sequences come from CD8+ T cells from blood, collected before the transplant. These receptors were obtained from a human donor who received a combined kidney and bone marrow transplant. CDR3s include the opening cysteine and the closing phenylalanine or tryptophan. D genes are given only for firm matches. Clone size, where shown, is once, few, many, or a class for clones that have expanded.

d_call j_call v_call clone_size cdr3_aa cdr3_nt
TRBD2 TRBJ2-3 TRBV27 - CASSLFGPSGGTDTQYF TGTGCCAGCAGTTTATTTGGACCTAGCGGGGGCACAGATACGCAGTATTTT
- TRBJ2-2 TRBV19 - CASSIQTGGELFF TGTGCCAGTAGTATCCAGACTGGCGGGGAGCTGTTTTTT
- TRBJ1-1 TRBV18 - CASSPSGVNTEAFF TGTGCCAGCTCACCGTCAGGGGTGAACACTGAAGCTTTCTTT
- TRBJ2-7 TRBV27 - CASSLLDSSYEQYF TGTGCCAGCAGTTTATTGGACTCCTCCTACGAGCAGTACTTC
TRBD1 TRBJ2-1 TRBV6-6 - CASSYRSGGEGEQFF TGTGCCAGCAGTTACAGGTCAGGGGGTGAGGGTGAGCAGTTCTTC
- TRBJ2-4 TRBV7-9 once CASSPPSALAKNIQYF TGTGCCAGCAGCCCTCCTAGTGCCTTAGCCAAAAACATTCAGTACTTC
- TRBJ2-7 TRBV6-6 - CASSYSQGSSSYEQYF TGTGCCAGCAGTTACTCCCAGGGGTCATCCTCCTACGAGCAGTACTTC
- TRBJ2-1 TRBV9 - CASSVVLGEYNEQFF TGTGCCAGCAGCGTAGTGTTGGGAGAGTACAATGAGCAGTTCTTC
- TRBJ2-1 TRBV11-2 - CASSLPRSGNNEQFF TGTGCCAGCAGCTTGCCCCGATCGGGTAACAATGAGCAGTTCTTC
- TRBJ2-7 TRBV5-1 once CASSLGNEQYF TGCGCCAGCAGCTTGGGTAACGAGCAGTACTTC
TRBD2 TRBJ2-3 TRBV15 once CATSRLAGTDTQYF TGTGCCACCAGCAGACTAGCGGGAACAGATACGCAGTATTTT
- TRBJ1-3 TRBV7-8 - CASSLDPGDTIYF TGTGCCAGCAGCTTAGATCCGGGAGACACCATATATTTT
- TRBJ1-2 TRBV4-2 - CASSQEVTTYGYTF TGTGCCAGCAGCCAAGAGGTCACAACCTATGGCTACACCTTC
- TRBJ2-6 TRBV2 - CASRRRGAGTPSGANVLTF TGTGCCAGCAGAAGGAGGGGTGCAGGGACCCCCTCTGGGGCCAACGTCCTGACTTTC
- TRBJ1-1 TRBV4-2 - CASSRLFTGGYTEAFF TGTGCCAGCAGCCGACTGTTCACGGGGGGCTACACTGAAGCTTTCTTT
- TRBJ1-5 TRBV5-4 - CASSYGDLPQHF TGTGCCAGCAGCTACGGGGATTTGCCCCAGCATTTT
TRBD1 TRBJ2-7 TRBV5-4 - CASSRDRVYEQYF TGTGCCAGCAGCAGAGACAGGGTCTACGAGCAGTACTTC
TRBD2 TRBJ2-2 TRBV7-6 - CASSLVAGDDNTGELFF TGTGCCAGCAGCTTGGTAGCGGGAGACGATAACACCGGGGAGCTGTTTTTT
- TRBJ1-2 TRBV15 once CATSTGEQSYGYTF TGTGCCACCAGCACAGGCGAACAATCCTATGGCTACACCTTC
TRBD1 TRBJ2-3 TRBV19 - CASSIGTDYASTDTQYF TGTGCCAGTAGTATTGGGACAGATTATGCTAGCACAGATACGCAGTATTTT
- TRBJ2-7 TRBV13 - CASSLAGQGPSYEQYF TGTGCCAGCAGCTTAGCCGGGCAGGGGCCCTCCTACGAGCAGTACTTC
- TRBJ2-3 TRBV6-4 - CASSDSAGPGGPDTQYF TGTGCCAGCAGTGACTCGGCTGGACCAGGAGGGCCAGATACGCAGTATTTT
- TRBJ1-1 TRBV7-9 once CASSLVIGGVDGNTEAFF TGTGCCAGCAGCTTAGTGATCGGGGGGGTGGATGGGAACACTGAAGCTTTCTTT
- TRBJ2-3 TRBV11-2 once CASSLVGASTDTQYF TGTGCCAGCAGCTTAGTGGGAGCTAGCACAGATACGCAGTATTTT